The clone carrying this T cell receptor (beta chain) was observed a handful of times. Antigen specificity is unknown. This specimen belongs to a study of beta chain features in type 1 diabetes. Study-level points and caveats: Researchers report that Type 1 diabetes patients had moderately but significantly shorter TCRB CDR3s across all four CD4+ subsets.

The isolated RNA, all of it, was reverse transcribed, so expressed TCRB transcripts were what got sequenced. TCRdb's table, derived via immunoSEQ multiplex PCR, lists solely in-frame clones and lacks some. The table includes over 120,000 clones, about an eighth detected once. This CDR3 is 14 amino acids long. Unmatched junction bases numbered 5, after V lost 5 bases and J lost 7 bases. Germline loops: CDR1 WNHNN, CDR2 SYGVQD (reference sequence). The rearrangement uses TRBV10-1 and TRBJ1-6, with 7 bases aligning to TRBD1. This TCR was recovered from a man aged 18 to 35 with type 1 diabetes. The sequenced material came from central memory CD4+ T cells from blood. The CDR3 reads CASSRDSPNSPLHF. The CDR3 DNA is TGCGCCAGCAGTCGGGACAGTCCAAATTCACCCCTCCACTTT.